One sample yielded the 20 T cell receptor beta chains listed below, sequenced in a study of cytomegalovirus exposure and HLA in healthy donors. Primers included in the PCR were 60 Vbeta and 13 Jbeta primers. Repertoires were generated with immunoSEQ multiplex PCR, while TCRdb's copy carries only in-frame clones and drops some. The table shows about 100,000 clones, with 76% occurring only once. Sequencing input: PBMCs. The receptors stem from a woman aged 50 to 60 in good health and CMV-seropositive.

The CDR3 nucleotides read TGCGCCTCAGGGAGGCGGCTGGGTGAAGCTTTCTTT. Residues: CASGRRLGEAFF. The chain recombines TRBV5-1 with TRBJ1-1; weak D call: TRBD1 (5 bases). The CDR3 is 12 residues long. V lost 10 bases and J lost 7, with 17 bases in between. CDR1 is SGHRS, CDR2 YFSETQ, per germline. The full variable domain, its missing parts supplied by reference TRBV5-1 and TRBJ1-1, is KAGVTQTPRYLIKTRGQQVTLSCSPISGHRSVSWYQQTPGQGLQFLFEYFSETQRNKGNFPGRFSGRQFSNSRSEMNVSTLELGDSALYLCASGRRLGEAFFGQGTRLTVV.

The chain couples TRBV7-8 to TRBJ2-5; 8 nucleotides align to TRBD2. V dropped 0 bases and J dropped 5; count of bases not matched to a gene: 8. This CDR3 has 16 residues. From germline, CDR1 is SGHVS and CDR2 FQNEAQ. CDR3 DNA sequence: TGTGCCAGCAGCTTAGCGACTAGCGAGGTTTGGGAGACCCAGTACTTC. As protein: CASSLATSEVWETQYF.

The chain joins TRBV29-1 to TRBJ1-1; 7 bases match TRBD1. CDR1 and CDR2 from the germline V gene are SQVTM and ANQGSEA. Trimming cost V 7 bases and J 0 bases; bases outside gene matches: 8. The CDR3 is 14 amino acids. The CDR3 DNA reads as TGCAGCGCTGAGGGACAGATCCTGAACACTGAAGCTTTCTTT. This codes for CSAEGQILNTEAFF.

V and J are TRBV6-1 and TRBJ2-4, with a weak D call TRBD2 (5 bases). Trimming stripped 7 bases from V and 5 bases from J, with 12 bases between. This CDR3 comprises 13 residues. In germline, CDR1 is MNHNS, CDR2 SASEGT. The CDR3 spells CASTAGVENIQYF. Written as DNA, the CDR3 is TGTGCCAGCACCGCCGGGGTGGAAAACATTCAGTACTTC.

The chain recombines TRBV4-1 with TRBJ2-7; 7 bases are shared with TRBD2. V gave up 1 base and J gave up 6 bases; unmatched junction bases: 6. The CDR3 consists of 14 residues. In germline, CDR1 is MGHRA, CDR2 YSYEKL. The CDR3 DNA sequence: TGCGCCAGCAGCCAAGCGCGCGGGGGTCGCGAGCAGTACTTC. It encodes CASSQARGGREQYF.

This chain joins TRBV10-2 and TRBJ2-5, with D maybe TRBD2 (6 bases). The V end was cut by 3 bases, the J end by 4 bases, with 9 bases between. This CDR3 region has 13 residues. Germline V lookup: CDR1 WSHSY, CDR2 SAAADI. CDR3 DNA: TGCGCCAGCAGTGACGGGGGACCAGAGACCCAGTACTTC. This gives the protein CASSDGGPETQYF.

The CDR3 loop is CASLRTGIESDGYTF. The CDR3 DNA sequence: TGTGCCAGTCTTAGGACAGGGATTGAGTCAGACGGCTACACCTTC. J is TRBJ1-2 and V is TRBV2; 8 bases map to TRBD1. Trimming took 9 bases from V and 8 from J; bases not matched to a gene: 17. The germline V gene encodes CDR1 SNHLY and CDR2 FYNNEI. The CDR3 length is 15 residues.

V is TRBV5-8 and J is TRBJ1-2; 7 positions match TRBD1. The CDR3 is 12 residues long. Trimming removed 5 bases from V and 5 bases from J; junction bases left unmatched: 3. Looked up from germline, CDR1 is SGHTS and CDR2 is YDEGEE. The chain's CDR3 is CASRRGQYGYTF. In DNA form, the CDR3 reads TGTGCCAGCAGGAGGGGACAGTATGGCTACACCTTC.

This clone occurred once. The chain is built from TRBV9 and TRBJ2-7, with 9 positions matching TRBD1. V dropped 4 bases and J dropped 4; count of bases not matched to a gene: 6. CDR1 and CDR2 from the germline V gene are SGDLS and YYNGEE. The CDR3 covers 14 residues. The CDR3 region has the DNA TGTGCCAGCAGCCTAACAGGGGGCGGATACGAGCAGTACTTC. Translation: CASSLTGGGYEQYF.

This clone has just one count. This chain uses TRBV28 with TRBJ2-7; 8 nucleotides agree with TRBD1. V was clipped by 6 bases and J by 2 bases; unmatched bases: 3. This CDR3 comprises 13 residues. The germline CDR1 and CDR2 sequences are MDHEN and SYDVKM. CDR3 DNA: TGTGCCAGCAGGCCAGGGGGCACCTACGAGCAGTACTTC. This codes for CASRPGGTYEQYF. Full variable domain (remainder filled in from reference TRBV28 and TRBJ2-7): DVKVTQSSRYLVKRTGEKVFLECVQDMDHENMFWYRQDPGLGLRLIYFSYDVKMKEKGDIPEGYSVSREKKERFSLILESASTNQTSMYLCASRPGGTYEQYFGPGTRLTVT.

This chain joins TRBV7-9 and TRBJ1-2; D is uncertain. Looked up from germline, CDR1 is SEHNR and CDR2 is FQNEAQ (reference sequence). The CDR3 totals 13 residues. Deletions cut 3 bases from V and 14 bases from J, with 19 bases between. Here the CDR3 reads CASSLSAETAVTF. The CDR3 DNA follows: TGTGCCAGCAGCTTGAGCGCCGAGACGGCTGTGACCTTC.

The chain is built from TRBV15 and TRBJ1-2; a weak D match, TRBD1 (5 bases). Germline CDR1 and CDR2: LNHNV and YYDKDF (reference sequence). V was pared by 2 bases and J by 2 bases, with 9 bases between. This CDR3 contains 14 residues. The DNA of the CDR3 is TGTGCCACCAGCAGACCGGGACTCAACTATGGCTACACCTTC. Translating gives CATSRPGLNYGYTF. The complete variable domain, with remaining parts taken from reference TRBV15 and TRBJ1-2, reads DAMVIQNPRYQVTQFGKPVTLSCSQTLNHNVMYWYQQKSSQAPKLLFHYYDKDFNNEADTPDNFQSRRPNTSFCFLDIRSPGLGDTAMYLCATSRPGLNYGYTFGSGTRLTVV.

The chain has TRBV30 and TRBJ1-5; D is uncertain. CDR3 length: 14 amino acids. The V end lost 0 bases, the J end lost 0 bases, and 6 bases lay between the germline ends. From germline, CDR1 is GTSNPN and CDR2 SVGIG (reference sequence). The CDR3 coding sequence is TGTGCCTGGAGTGTCGACAATAGCAATCAGCCCCAGCATTTT. Amino acids: CAWSVDNSNQPQHF. Variable domain in full (rest from reference TRBV30 and TRBJ1-5): SQTIHQWPATLVQPVGSPLSLECTVEGTSNPNLYWYRQAAGRGLQLLFYSVGIGQISSEVPQNLSASRPQDRQFILSSKKLLLSDSGFYLCAWSVDNSNQPQHFGDGTRLSIL.

This chain uses TRBV14 with TRBJ2-7; 7 bases map to TRBD1. Germline V gene sequence: CDR1 SGHDN, CDR2 FVKESK. The CDR3 is 15 amino acids. Unmatched junction bases numbered 7, after V lost 4 bases and J lost 1 base. The CDR3 region has the DNA TGTGCCAGCAGCCTCAGACAGGGCACATCCTACGAGCAGTACTTC. Its protein product is CASSLRQGTSYEQYF.

The V and J genes are TRBV5-1 and TRBJ1-6; 8 bases are shared with TRBD1. Germline V lookup: CDR1 SGHRS, CDR2 YFSETQ. With V trimmed by 4 bases and J by 12 bases, 9 bases remained unmatched. CDR3 size: 14 residues. CDR3 in amino acids: CASSRGTGELPLHF. In DNA, the CDR3 is TGCGCCAGCAGCCGTGGGACAGGTGAATTACCCCTCCACTTT.

V and J are TRBV5-5 and TRBJ1-1, with TRBD1 identical over 7 bases. V was pared by 3 bases and J by 4 bases, with 12 bases of the junction left unmatched. Per the germline V gene, CDR1 is SGHKS and CDR2 is YYEKEE (reference sequence). There are 16 residues in the CDR3. CDR3 DNA sequence: TGTGCCAGCAGCTCGGATAGGAGGGGGCGAAGCACTGAAGCTTTCTTT. It yields the protein CASSSDRRGRSTEAFF.

This clone was recorded only once. The chain has TRBV30 and TRBJ1-1; D may be TRBD1 (5 bases). Germline loops: CDR1 GTSNPN, CDR2 SVGIG (reference sequence). Trimming removed 8 bases at V and 6 bases at J, with 16 bases between. The CDR3 covers 12 residues. CDR3 loop: CAAHRSSAEAFF. The CDR3 DNA reads TGTGCCGCCCACAGGAGTTCGGCTGAAGCTTTCTTT.

This chain connects TRBV2 to TRBJ2-1; possible D gene TRBD1, 5 bases. The length of the CDR3 is 15 residues. Germline V gives CDR1 SNHLY, CDR2 FYNNEI. The V end lost 5 bases, the J end lost 0 bases, and 11 bases lay between the germline ends. The CDR3 loop reads CASSRTLSSYNEQFF. The CDR3 coding sequence is TGTGCCAGCAGTAGGACACTCAGCTCCTACAATGAGCAGTTCTTC.

The chain couples TRBV19 to TRBJ2-2; D not certain. The germline CDR1 and CDR2 sequences are LNHDA and SQIVND (reference sequence). Between the trimmed V and J ends, which lost 3 bases and 4 bases, there was a span of 12 bases. The CDR3 has 15 residues. CDR3 DNA sequence: TGTGCCAGTAGTATGATTGATACTATCACCGGGGAGCTGTTTTTT. It codes for CASSMIDTITGELFF.

J is TRBJ2-6 and V is TRBV6-1; 7 nucleotides agree with TRBD1. Germline CDR1 MNHNS, CDR2 SASEGT. V dropped 8 bases and J dropped 6; count of bases not matched to a gene: 7. The CDR3 spans 14 residues. The CDR3 region is CASLGQEMANVLTF. The DNA for the CDR3 is TGTGCCAGCCTCGGACAGGAAATGGCCAACGTCCTGACTTTC.